Shown below are 16 T cell receptor beta chains from a single sample sequenced in a study of control samples from healthy donors and cancer patients. Produced via immunoSEQ multiplex PCR; TCRdb's table is partial and in-frame only. The top ten hold roughly 2.1% of the sample, which has some 130,000 clones, approximately 90% seen once. Sequencing input: blood. The receptors here all came from a woman between 50 and 59 years old in good health.

This clone was detected only once. The rearrangement links TRBV10-3 to TRBJ1-2; unclear D gene. Germline CDR1 ENHRY, CDR2 SYGVKD. Deletions cut 7 bases from V and 0 bases from J, with 15 bases between. The CDR3 contains 15 residues. The CDR3 sequence is CAITNPEAPNYGYTF. CDR3 DNA: TGTGCCATCACTAACCCCGAGGCCCCTAACTATGGCTACACCTTC.

A single count supports this clone. The chain couples TRBV2 to TRBJ1-4; 9 bases line up with TRBD1. The ends lost 6 bases at V and 8 bases at J; junction bases unmatched: 10. This CDR3 is built from 15 residues. Germline V gene lookup returns CDR1 SNHLY and CDR2 FYNNEI. For the CDR3, the DNA is TGTGCCAGCAGCCAGGGGGACAGGGATGGAGAAAAACTGTTTTTT. Protein product: CASSQGDRDGEKLFF.

The V call is TRBV28, the J call TRBJ2-1; the D gene is possibly TRBD1 (5 bases). In germline, CDR1 is MDHEN, CDR2 SYDVKM. Trimming left V 6 bases short and J 2 bases short, with 17 bases between. The CDR3 is 16 residues long. CDR3 DNA sequence: TGTGCCAGCAGGCGACCACAGGTTGGGGCCTACAATGAGCAGTTCTTC. Translated, it gives CASRRPQVGAYNEQFF.

The chain is built from TRBV11-2 and TRBJ1-1, with D perhaps matching TRBD1 (5 bases). The germline V gene encodes CDR1 SGHAT and CDR2 FQNNGV. V lost 3 bases to trimming and J lost 5 bases, with 13 bases between them. The CDR3 is made up of 14 amino acids. In nucleotides, the CDR3 is TGTGCCAGCAGCTTTCATGATAGGGGAACTGAAGCTTTCTTT. Translating gives CASSFHDRGTEAFF.

The rearrangement uses TRBV6-1 and TRBJ2-5; 10 nucleotides agree with TRBD2. Germline values: CDR1 MNHNS, CDR2 SASEGT. Unmatched junction bases numbered 9, after V lost 4 bases and J lost 4 bases. The CDR3 contains 16 residues. The CDR3, as DNA: TGTGCCAGCAGTGCCCTGAGGACTAGCGGTTCAGAGACCCAGTACTTC. This gives the protein CASSALRTSGSETQYF.

The V and J genes are TRBV2 and TRBJ2-6, with 15 bases identical to TRBD2. V gave up 5 bases and J gave up 4 bases; unmatched junction bases: 9. The CDR3 is made up of 19 amino acids. Germline assignment: CDR1 SNHLY and CDR2 FYNNEI. The CDR3 DNA follows: TGTGCCAGCAGTACTGGACTAGCGGGAGGGCCGGTCGGGGCCAACGTCCTGACTTTC. Translation gives CASSTGLAGGPVGANVLTF.

A word on this clone: The sample carries other DNA sequences with the same CDR3. The rearrangement joins TRBV5-1 to TRBJ2-3; a possible D gene is TRBD2 (7 bases). Germline-derived CDR1 and CDR2 are SGHRS and YFSETQ. V dropped 8 bases and J dropped 2 bases, with 15 bases sitting between them. CDR3 size: 14 residues. The CDR3 spells CASSNRGATDTQYF. The CDR3 DNA reads as TGCGCCAGTAGCAACCGGGGGGCCACAGATACGCAGTATTTT.

The chain joins TRBV30 to TRBJ1-5; no definite D call. This CDR3 is 14 amino acids long. V dropped 3 bases and J dropped 6 bases, with 15 bases sitting between them. Germline V lookup: CDR1 GTSNPN, CDR2 SVGIG (reference sequence). The CDR3 sequence: CAWRGPTITQPQHF. DNA of the CDR3: TGTGCCTGGAGAGGACCGACGATAACTCAGCCCCAGCATTTT.

This clone has only one observation. V is TRBV3-1 (or the pseudogene TRBV3-2) and J is TRBJ1-1; D is possibly TRBD1 (6 bases). This CDR3 comprises 15 residues. Germline V gene data show CDR1 as LGHDT and CDR2 as YNNKEL (reference sequence). V was pared by 4 bases and J by 4 bases, with 16 bases between. The CDR3 bases are TGTGCCAGCAGCCCCCGGGACAAAAGGGGCACTGAAGCTTTCTTT. Amino acid sequence: CASSPRDKRGTEAFF.

The V and J genes are TRBV2 and TRBJ1-1; D is unclear. The V and J ends lost 4 bases and 1 base respectively, with 13 bases between them. This CDR3 is built from 15 residues. Germline values: CDR1 SNHLY, CDR2 FYNNEI. CDR3 loop: CASSGPLRTNTEAFF. The CDR3 DNA follows: TGTGCCAGCAGTGGCCCCCTCCGGACGAACACTGAAGCTTTCTTT.

The chain couples TRBV19 to TRBJ1-1; D is possibly TRBD1 (5 bases). Germline CDR1 reads LNHDA; CDR2 reads SQIVND (reference sequence). V lost 8 bases to trimming and J lost 7 bases, with 8 bases between them. The CDR3 runs 10 residues. The CDR3 DNA reads as TGTGCCAGTGGAGACAGTGAAGCTTTCTTT. Translated, it gives CASGDSEAFF.

This chain connects TRBV10-3 to TRBJ1-1; 7 nucleotides line up with TRBD1. V lost 4 bases to trimming and J lost 0 bases; unmatched junction nucleotides: 8. The CDR3 covers 16 residues. Germline-derived CDR1 and CDR2 are ENHRY and SYGVKD. CDR3 bases: TGTGCCATCAGTGGACGAGGGGGACAGATGAACACTGAAGCTTTCTTT. Protein sequence: CAISGRGGQMNTEAFF.

The chain couples TRBV2 to TRBJ1-1, with a tentative D call TRBD1 (5 bases). This CDR3 has 13 amino acids. The germline V gene has CDR1 SNHLY and CDR2 FYNNEI. Trimming took 6 bases from V and 0 from J, leaving 8 bases between them. As DNA, the CDR3 is TGTGCCAGCAGCCAGACAGTGAACACTGAAGCTTTCTTT. Translated: CASSQTVNTEAFF.

The rearrangement links TRBV30 to TRBJ1-1, with a weak D call TRBD1 (6 bases). The CDR3 is 16 amino acids. V shed 4 bases and J shed 3 bases, with 21 bases lying between them. Germline CDR1 is GTSNPN and CDR2 is SVGIG (reference sequence). The CDR3: CAWTPVGAWWDTEAFF. The DNA for the CDR3 is TGTGCCTGGACCCCTGTGGGGGCCTGGTGGGACACTGAAGCTTTCTTT. Filled out from reference TRBV30 and TRBJ1-1, the complete variable domain reads SQTIHQWPATLVQPVGSPLSLECTVEGTSNPNLYWYRQAAGRGLQLLFYSVGIGQISSEVPQNLSASRPQDRQFILSSKKLLLSDSGFYLCAWTPVGAWWDTEAFFGQGTRLTVV.

V and J are TRBV2 and TRBJ1-5; no firm D call. The CDR3 loop spans 12 amino acids. Looked up from germline, CDR1 is SNHLY and CDR2 is FYNNEI. Between the trimmed V and J ends, which lost 4 bases and 7 bases, there was a span of 8 bases. The CDR3 loop is CASSGGQQPQHF. The CDR3 nucleotides read TGTGCCAGCAGTGGAGGGCAACAGCCCCAGCATTTT.

With respect to this clone: Different DNA sequences within this sample yield the same CDR3. The V and J genes are TRBV27 and TRBJ1-1; TRBD1 matches 8 bases. With 4 bases clipped from V and 10 bases from J, the junction kept 5 bases outside the gene matches. Germline lookup yields CDR1 MNHEY and CDR2 SMNVEV (reference sequence). CDR3 length: 12 residues. Written as DNA, the CDR3 is TGTGCCAGCAGTTCCCTTGGACAGGGAGCTTTCTTT. Translated, it gives CASSSLGQGAFF.